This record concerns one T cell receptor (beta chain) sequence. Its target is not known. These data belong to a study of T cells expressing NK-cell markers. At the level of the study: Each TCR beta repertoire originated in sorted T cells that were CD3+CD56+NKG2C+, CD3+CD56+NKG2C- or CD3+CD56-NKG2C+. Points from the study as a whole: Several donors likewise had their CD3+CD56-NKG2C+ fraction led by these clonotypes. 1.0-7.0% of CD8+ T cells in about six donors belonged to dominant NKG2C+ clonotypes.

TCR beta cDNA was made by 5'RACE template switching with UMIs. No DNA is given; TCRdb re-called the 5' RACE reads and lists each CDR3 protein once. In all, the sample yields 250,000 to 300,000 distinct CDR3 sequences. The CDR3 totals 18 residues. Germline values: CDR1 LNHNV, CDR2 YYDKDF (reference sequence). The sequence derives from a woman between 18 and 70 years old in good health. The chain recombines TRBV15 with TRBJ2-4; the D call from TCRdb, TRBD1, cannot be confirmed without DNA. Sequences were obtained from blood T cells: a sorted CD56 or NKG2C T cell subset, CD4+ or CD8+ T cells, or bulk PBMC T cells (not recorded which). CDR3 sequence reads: CATSRGGDRTAGKNIQYF.